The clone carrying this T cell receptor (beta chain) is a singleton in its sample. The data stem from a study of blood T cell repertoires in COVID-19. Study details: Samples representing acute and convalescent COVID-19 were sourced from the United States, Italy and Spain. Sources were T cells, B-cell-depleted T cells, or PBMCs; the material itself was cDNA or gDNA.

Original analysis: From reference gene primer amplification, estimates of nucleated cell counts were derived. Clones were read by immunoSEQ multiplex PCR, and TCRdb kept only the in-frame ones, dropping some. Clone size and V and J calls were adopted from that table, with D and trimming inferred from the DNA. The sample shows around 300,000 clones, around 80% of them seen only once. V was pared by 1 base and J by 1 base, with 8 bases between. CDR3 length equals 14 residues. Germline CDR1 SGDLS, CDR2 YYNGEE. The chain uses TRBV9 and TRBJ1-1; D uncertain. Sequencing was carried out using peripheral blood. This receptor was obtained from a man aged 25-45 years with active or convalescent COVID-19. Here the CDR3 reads CASSVTVKNTEAFF. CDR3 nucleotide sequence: TGTGCCAGCAGCGTAACAGTGAAGAACACTGAAGCTTTCTTT.